Only a few counts were recorded for the clone carrying this T cell receptor (beta chain). Per germline, CDR1 SGHTA and CDR2 FQGNSA. The CDR3 runs to 12 residues. V lost 0 bases and J lost 4, with 4 bases in between. The sample belongs to a study of early T cells in non-severe SARS-CoV-2 infection. From the 5' RACE reads, TCRdb called clonotypes with MiXCR, one entry per CDR3 protein. This table holds 65,000 to 75,000 distinct CDR3 sequences, approximately 13% found once. Material for sequencing was whole blood. The clonotype was recovered from an adult who was a healthcare worker with PCR-confirmed SARS-CoV-2 infection or an uninfected control (not recorded which). The chain couples TRBV7-2 to TRBJ2-7; D call uncertain. For the CDR3, the DNA is TGTGCCAGCAGCTTAGCGCTGTACGAGCAGTACTTC. It is translated as CASSLALYEQYF.